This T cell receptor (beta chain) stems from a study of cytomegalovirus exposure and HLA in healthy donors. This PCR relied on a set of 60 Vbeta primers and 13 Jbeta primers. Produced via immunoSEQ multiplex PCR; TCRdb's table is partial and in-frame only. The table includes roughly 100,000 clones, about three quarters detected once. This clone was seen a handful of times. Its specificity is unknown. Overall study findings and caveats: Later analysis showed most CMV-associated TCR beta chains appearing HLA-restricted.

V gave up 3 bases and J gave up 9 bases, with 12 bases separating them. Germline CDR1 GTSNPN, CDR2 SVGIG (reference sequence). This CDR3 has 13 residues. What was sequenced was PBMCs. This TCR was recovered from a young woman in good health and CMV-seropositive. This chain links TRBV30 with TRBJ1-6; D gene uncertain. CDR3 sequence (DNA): TGTGCCTGGAGGAGGGAATGGAGTTCACCCCTCCACTTT. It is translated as CAWRREWSSPLHF.